The rows below give T cell receptor beta chains drawn from one sample of a study of spatial heterogeneity in lung cancer. Using its own MiXCR run on the 5' RACE reads, TCRdb lists one record per CDR3 protein. The table has about 70,000 distinct CDR3 sequences, roughly 9% seen once. The sample in question was PBMCs, obtained at follow-up. The receptors come from a female donor with early-stage non-small cell lung cancer. CDR3s include the opening cysteine and the closing phenylalanine or tryptophan. A D gene is named only where the DNA matches it firmly. Some rows mark clone size as missing; the rest say once, few, many or name a class of expanded clone.

few - TRBJ2-3 TRBV7-2 CASSFQAGSTDTQYF TGTGCCAGCAGCTTTCAGGCGGGAAGCACAGATACGCAGTATTTT
many - TRBJ2-2 TRBV5-1 CASMVPLGNTGELFF TGCGCCAGCATGGTGCCACTGGGCAACACCGGGGAGCTGTTTTTT
medium-sized TRBD2 TRBJ2-1 TRBV4-1 CASSQGAGTSGSNEQFF TGCGCCAGCAGCCAAGGCGCCGGGACTAGCGGGAGCAATGAGCAGTTCTTC
few TRBD2 TRBJ2-2 TRBV11-1 CASSLLLAGESGELFF TGTGCCAGCAGCTTATTACTAGCGGGGGAATCCGGGGAGCTGTTTTTT
- - TRBJ1-5 TRBV5-1 CASSQGPNQPQHF TGCGCCAGCAGCCAAGGGCCTAATCAGCCCCAGCATTTT
- TRBD2 TRBJ2-1 TRBV2 CASSEYQAGGPDEQFF TGTGCCAGCAGTGAATATCAAGCGGGAGGGCCCGATGAGCAGTTCTTC
many - TRBJ1-1 TRBV27 CASSFNRDTEAFF TGTGCCAGCAGTTTCAACCGAGACACTGAAGCTTTCTTT
- - TRBJ2-1 TRBV7-3 CASSPDPLSYNEQFF TGTGCCAGCAGCCCCGATCCGCTCTCCTACAATGAGCAGTTCTTC
- TRBD1 TRBJ1-2 TRBV7-9 CVSSLNTGTGEIGLYGYTF TGTGTCAGCAGCCTCAATACCGGGACAGGGGAAATAGGTCTCTATGGCTACACCTTC
- TRBD2 TRBJ2-3 TRBV6-6 CASSYRLAYTPRGNTDTQYF TGTGCCAGCAGTTACCGACTAGCGTACACCCCAAGGGGAAACACAGATACGCAGTATTTT
many - TRBJ1-1 TRBV15 CATSRVLTPGAEGMNTEAFF TGTGCCACCAGCAGAGTCCTTACCCCAGGGGCGGAGGGGATGAACACTGAAGCTTTCTTT
many - TRBJ2-2 TRBV10-2 CASKRGLNTGELFF TGCGCCAGCAAGAGGGGCCTGAACACCGGGGAGCTGTTTTTT
few TRBD2 TRBJ2-3 TRBV29-1 CSVEGLARDTQYF TGCAGCGTTGAGGGACTAGCGAGGGATACGCAGTATTTT
many - TRBJ2-5 TRBV11-2 CASSLRRGETQYF TGTGCCAGCAGCCTTCGACGGGGAGAGACCCAGTACTTC
many - TRBJ2-2 TRBV20-1 CSARDRGRGAGELFF TGCAGTGCTAGAGATCGAGGGAGAGGGGCCGGGGAGCTGTTTTTT
many - TRBJ2-7 TRBV29-1 CSGSKNRGGEQYF TGCAGCGGGTCAAAAAACAGGGGAGGCGAGCAGTACTTC
many TRBD1 TRBJ2-7 TRBV20-1 CSAPLGTGSREQYF TGCAGTGCACCTCTTGGGACAGGGTCGCGTGAGCAGTACTTC
- TRBD2 TRBJ2-7 TRBV28 CASSMTSGSPLGQYF TGTGCCAGCAGTATGACTAGCGGGAGTCCCTTAGGGCAGTACTTC
- - TRBJ2-3 TRBV5-1 CASSPSAGNTDTQYF TGCGCCAGCAGCCCCTCTGCCGGGAACACAGATACGCAGTATTTT
many - TRBJ2-1 TRBV18 CASSRGLYNEQFF TGTGCCAGCTCCCGGGGCCTCTACAATGAGCAGTTCTTC
many TRBD1 TRBJ1-1 TRBV5-1 CASSFRQGKAFF TGCGCCAGCAGCTTTCGACAGGGGAAAGCTTTCTTT
- TRBD2 TRBJ2-5 TRBV7-2 CASSSHRGDGRVGTQYF TGTGCCAGCAGCTCCCACCGGGGAGACGGGAGGGTTGGGACCCAGTACTTC
many - TRBJ2-3 TRBV28 CASSLHADGTDTQYF TGTGCCAGCAGTTTACACGCCGATGGCACAGATACGCAGTATTTT
many - TRBJ1-2 TRBV27 CASRGGARGYTF TGTGCCAGCAGAGGAGGGGCGAGGGGCTACACCTTC
many - TRBJ2-3 TRBV7-3 CASTSGLRATTDTQYF TGTGCCAGCACCTCCGGGCTGAGAGCCACCACAGATACGCAGTATTTT
- TRBD2 TRBJ2-7 TRBV28 CASSSFGREGGYEQYF TGTGCCAGCAGTTCGTTCGGGCGGGAGGGCGGATACGAGCAGTACTTC
- - TRBJ2-3 TRBV7-3 CASSPQGGAYTDTQYF TGTGCCAGCAGCCCCCAGGGGGGCGCGTACACAGATACGCAGTATTTT
many - TRBJ1-2 TRBV5-1 CASSLDGFWGYTF TGCGCCAGCAGCTTGGACGGGTTTTGGGGCTACACCTTC
- - TRBJ2-2 TRBV28 CASLRGTGELFF TGTGCCAGCTTGCGGGGCACCGGGGAGCTGTTTTTT
- - TRBJ1-1 TRBV3-1 CASSQEGLEAFF TGTGCCAGCAGCCAGGAAGGGCTTGAAGCTTTCTTT
many - TRBJ2-2 TRBV6-5 CASSYTPDQLGNTGELFF TGTGCCAGCAGTTACACCCCGGACCAACTGGGGAACACCGGGGAGCTGTTTTTT
many - TRBJ2-3 TRBV5-1 CASFLGGDSDTQYF TGCGCCAGCTTCCTAGGAGGGGACTCAGATACGCAGTATTTT
many - TRBJ2-2 TRBV5-1 CASSPEQGLNTGELFF TGCGCCAGCAGCCCAGAGCAGGGATTGAACACCGGGGAGCTGTTTTTT
many TRBD1 TRBJ2-6 TRBV12-3/TRBV12-4 CASSLGTGHSGANVLTF TGTGCCAGCAGTTTAGGGACAGGCCACTCTGGGGCCAACGTCCTGACTTTC
- - TRBJ2-5 TRBV20-1 CSARGMVDSRDSRTQYF TGCAGTGCTAGAGGGATGGTGGACAGCCGGGACTCACGGACCCAGTACTTC
- - TRBJ2-3 TRBV29-1 CSVSEDTQYF TGCAGCGTTTCCGAAGATACGCAGTATTTT
- - TRBJ2-3 TRBV6-1 CASSQPPRKGDTQYF TGTGCCAGCAGCCAACCCCCCCGGAAGGGAGATACGCAGTATTTT